The rows below give T cell receptor beta chains drawn from one sample of a study of blood T cell repertoires in COVID-19. Assay: immunoSEQ multiplex PCR; the TCRdb copy retains only in-frame clones and omits some. Of a few hundred thousand clones listed, 70% to 90% were seen once; the top ten hold roughly 4.3%. Sample: PBMCs or T cells enriched from blood (not recorded which). Every receptor here comes from a woman between 25 and 40 years old who had recovered from COVID-19. Both conserved end residues are part of each CDR3. Each record gives: CDR3 DNA, CDR3 protein, V gene, J gene, D gene, clone size. A D gene is named only where the DNA matches it firmly. Not all rows give a size; the values are once, few, many and, for expanded clones, a class.

DNA: TGTGCCAGCAGACCTCCACGGCGGGGGGACACCACAGATACGCAGTATTTT; CDR3: CASRPPRRGDTTDTQYF; V: TRBV7-8; J: TRBJ2-3; D: TRBD2; size: -
DNA: TGTGCCACCAACTCACAGGGGAGGTATGGCTACACCTTC; CDR3: CATNSQGRYGYTF; V: TRBV28; J: TRBJ1-2; D: TRBD1; size: -
DNA: TGTGCCTGGGTGGGACTACCCCCCGGGGGCTACACCTTC; CDR3: CAWVGLPPGGYTF; V: TRBV30; J: TRBJ1-2; D: -; size: -
DNA: TGTGCCAGCGTTCGGGAGTTTGGCAATCAGCCCCAGCATTTT; CDR3: CASVREFGNQPQHF; V: TRBV2; J: TRBJ1-5; D: -; size: few
DNA: TGTGCCAGCAGCTCGACAGGGGAACCCTACAATGAGCAGTTCTTC; CDR3: CASSSTGEPYNEQFF; V: TRBV11-3; J: TRBJ2-1; D: TRBD1; size: -
DNA: TGTGCCAGCAGCGTAGAGGGGACAGGAAATTCACCCCTCCACTTT; CDR3: CASSVEGTGNSPLHF; V: TRBV9; J: TRBJ1-6; D: TRBD1; size: -
DNA: TGCGCCAGCAGCTCCTCTAGCGGGAGTGGTTTCTATGAGCAGTTCTTC; CDR3: CASSSSSGSGFYEQFF; V: TRBV5-1; J: TRBJ2-1; D: TRBD2; size: -
DNA: TGTGCCAGCAGCTTAGCAACAGCTGAAAAACTGTTTTTT; CDR3: CASSLATAEKLFF; V: TRBV7-9; J: TRBJ1-4; D: -; size: -
DNA: TGTGCCATATCGACAGGGTACAATCAGCCCCAGCATTTT; CDR3: CAISTGYNQPQHF; V: TRBV28; J: TRBJ1-5; D: TRBD1; size: few
DNA: TGTGCCAGCAGTACCACCGGGACAGGCCAGCGCTACACCTTC; CDR3: CASSTTGTGQRYTF; V: TRBV25-1; J: TRBJ1-2; D: TRBD1; size: few
DNA: TGCGCCAGCAGCTTGGAGGGACAGGGGGTGTACGGGGAGCTGTTTTTT; CDR3: CASSLEGQGVYGELFF; V: TRBV5-1; J: TRBJ2-2; D: TRBD1; size: -
DNA: TGCGCCAGCACCCTGAGGCCCGCAGATACGCAGTATTTT; CDR3: CASTLRPADTQYF; V: TRBV5-1; J: TRBJ2-3; D: -; size: -
DNA: TGTGCCAGCAGCTTAGGGGCGGGAAGTTCCTACAATGAGCAGTTCTTC; CDR3: CASSLGAGSSYNEQFF; V: TRBV11-3; J: TRBJ2-1; D: -; size: -
DNA: TGTGCCAGCAGTGATACAGGGTGCAATCAGCCCCAGCATTTT; CDR3: CASSDTGCNQPQHF; V: TRBV11-3; J: TRBJ1-5; D: -; size: -
DNA: TGTGCCAGCAGCCACGGGACAGTCATGAACACTGAAGCTTTCTTT; CDR3: CASSHGTVMNTEAFF; V: TRBV3-1/TRBV3-2; J: TRBJ1-1; D: TRBD1; size: -
DNA: TGTGCCAGCAGTTTCGGGAATCAGCCCCAGCATTTT; CDR3: CASSFGNQPQHF; V: TRBV12-3/TRBV12-4; J: TRBJ1-5; D: -; size: -
DNA: TGTGCCAGCAGTGAAACTCTGCAGGGGCCGAATTTCTCCAATCAGCCCCAGCATTTT; CDR3: CASSETLQGPNFSNQPQHF; V: TRBV2; J: TRBJ1-5; D: -; size: -
DNA: TGTGCCAGCAGTGGATCCCTGGACAGGGGTGATTCACCCCTCCACTTT; CDR3: CASSGSLDRGDSPLHF; V: TRBV2; J: TRBJ1-6; D: TRBD1; size: -
DNA: TGTGCCAGCAGCTTCGGTAGTGGAGCGGGGGTTAGGTACGAGCAGTACTTC; CDR3: CASSFGSGAGVRYEQYF; V: TRBV5-4; J: TRBJ2-7; D: TRBD2; size: -
DNA: TGTGCCAGCAGCCAAGCGGGGGGCAGAGGGTATGGCTACACCTTC; CDR3: CASSQAGGRGYGYTF; V: TRBV14; J: TRBJ1-2; D: -; size: -
DNA: TGTGCCAGCACCGGGGGTGCGAGGGCTGAAGCTTTCTTT; CDR3: CASTGGARAEAFF; V: TRBV12-3/TRBV12-4; J: TRBJ1-1; D: -; size: -
DNA: TGTGCCAGTAGGACATCAGATAAGGGGCCAACAGGAAAACTGTTTTTT; CDR3: CASRTSDKGPTGKLFF; V: TRBV19; J: TRBJ1-4; D: -; size: -
DNA: TGCGCCAGCAGCGCCCAGGGTCCCGGGTACGAGCAGTACTTC; CDR3: CASSAQGPGYEQYF; V: TRBV5-1; J: TRBJ2-7; D: -; size: -
DNA: TGTGCCTGGAGTGTGGGGGGGAATCAGCCCCAGCATTTT; CDR3: CAWSVGGNQPQHF; V: TRBV30; J: TRBJ1-5; D: -; size: -
DNA: TGTGCCACCAGTGATTTCCAGGGCTGGGAGCTGTTTTTT; CDR3: CATSDFQGWELFF; V: TRBV24-1; J: TRBJ2-2; D: -; size: -
DNA: TGTGCCAGCAGTTACTCGGGGGGCTCTGGGGCCAACGTCCTGACTTTC; CDR3: CASSYSGGSGANVLTF; V: TRBV6-2/TRBV6-3; J: TRBJ2-6; D: -; size: -
DNA: TGTGCCAGCAGCTTTGCGGGCTTGGAAACAGATACGCAGTATTTT; CDR3: CASSFAGLETDTQYF; V: TRBV7-3; J: TRBJ2-3; D: -; size: -
DNA: TGCGCCAGCAGCCAAGGGCTGGGGACAGGTGAATTTATAAACACTGAAGCTTTCTTT; CDR3: CASSQGLGTGEFINTEAFF; V: TRBV4-1; J: TRBJ1-1; D: TRBD1; size: -
DNA: TGCGCCAGCAGCCTGGACACCCTGGCGGTGCCCGAGGGCACTGAAGCTTTCTTT; CDR3: CASSLDTLAVPEGTEAFF; V: TRBV5-1; J: TRBJ1-1; D: -; size: -
DNA: TGCGCCAGCAGCCCGGACAGGACGGATGAAAAACTGTTTTTT; CDR3: CASSPDRTDEKLFF; V: TRBV5-1; J: TRBJ1-4; D: TRBD1; size: -
DNA: TGCGCCAGCAGCTTCCCCGGGACACTCTATGGCTACACCTTC; CDR3: CASSFPGTLYGYTF; V: TRBV5-1; J: TRBJ1-2; D: -; size: -
DNA: TGCGCCAGCAGCTCCGGGACTAGCGGCTACAATGAGCAGTTCTTC; CDR3: CASSSGTSGYNEQFF; V: TRBV5-1; J: TRBJ2-1; D: TRBD2; size: -
DNA: TGTGCCACCAGTGATCCCGGACAGTCCAACGGGGAGACCCAGTACTTC; CDR3: CATSDPGQSNGETQYF; V: TRBV24-1; J: TRBJ2-5; D: -; size: -
DNA: TGTGCCAGCAGCCTTAGAGGACAGAACTCTGGAAACACCATATATTTT; CDR3: CASSLRGQNSGNTIYF; V: TRBV7-9; J: TRBJ1-3; D: -; size: few
DNA: TGCGCCAGCGCACCCGGGGACAGGGGGGGGAATTCACCCCTCCACTTT; CDR3: CASAPGDRGGNSPLHF; V: TRBV5-1; J: TRBJ1-6; D: TRBD1; size: once
DNA: TGTGCCAGCAGTTTAACAGGGAAGAACACTGAAGCTTTCTTT; CDR3: CASSLTGKNTEAFF; V: TRBV28; J: TRBJ1-1; D: -; size: few
DNA: TGTGCCAGCTCACCGGGCCAGGGGACCTATGGCTACACCTTC; CDR3: CASSPGQGTYGYTF; V: TRBV18; J: TRBJ1-2; D: -; size: -
DNA: TGTGCCAGTAGTAAATCGGGACTAGGCACAGATACGCAGTATTTT; CDR3: CASSKSGLGTDTQYF; V: TRBV19; J: TRBJ2-3; D: TRBD2; size: once
DNA: TGTGCCAGCAGTTTCGGGACAGCTTATGGCTACACCTTC; CDR3: CASSFGTAYGYTF; V: TRBV27; J: TRBJ1-2; D: TRBD1; size: -
DNA: TGTGCCAGCTCAGACGCAGGGGGTTCACCCCTCCACTTT; CDR3: CASSDAGGSPLHF; V: TRBV18; J: TRBJ1-6; D: TRBD1; size: -
DNA: TGTGCCAGCAGCTTAGGAGGTTGGTGGGAATACGAGCAGTACTTC; CDR3: CASSLGGWWEYEQYF; V: TRBV28; J: TRBJ2-7; D: -; size: -
DNA: TGTGCCAGCAGCCAGCGAGTGTCCACGAACACTGAAGCTTTCTTT; CDR3: CASSQRVSTNTEAFF; V: TRBV14; J: TRBJ1-1; D: -; size: -
DNA: TGTGCCAGCAGCCTGCGGACAGCTAGCACAGATACGCAGTATTTT; CDR3: CASSLRTASTDTQYF; V: TRBV5-5; J: TRBJ2-3; D: -; size: -
DNA: TGTGCCAGCTCATCTCTTTCCGTGGAGACTGAAGCTTTCTTT; CDR3: CASSSLSVETEAFF; V: TRBV18; J: TRBJ1-1; D: -; size: -
DNA: TGCGCCAGCAGCTTGGAGGGGGGGCCCCCAGATACGCAGTATTTT; CDR3: CASSLEGGPPDTQYF; V: TRBV5-1; J: TRBJ2-3; D: -; size: -
DNA: TGTGCCACCAGTGACAGTGGGGCCGACCCTTACAATGAGCAGTTCTTC; CDR3: CATSDSGADPYNEQFF; V: TRBV24-1; J: TRBJ2-1; D: -; size: -
DNA: TGTGCCAGCGGAAAAAGACTAGCGGGGGGCAATGAGCAGTTCTTC; CDR3: CASGKRLAGGNEQFF; V: TRBV6-5; J: TRBJ2-1; D: TRBD2; size: -
DNA: TGTGCCAGCAGCTCGGACGCGCAGGGAACCCAGTACTTC; CDR3: CASSSDAQGTQYF; V: TRBV5-6; J: TRBJ2-5; D: -; size: -
DNA: TGTGCCAGCAGGGCAGCCTACGAGCAGTACTTC; CDR3: CASRAAYEQYF; V: TRBV6-5; J: TRBJ2-7; D: -; size: -
DNA: TGTGCCAGCAGCCCTCGGGTGGGCGGGGGCCGATCTGGGGCCAACGTCCTGACTTTC; CDR3: CASSPRVGGGRSGANVLTF; V: TRBV9; J: TRBJ2-6; D: -; size: -
DNA: TGTGCCAGCAGCCCGCAAGCGGGGGGTTGGAAAACTGAAGCTTTCTTT; CDR3: CASSPQAGGWKTEAFF; V: TRBV7-8; J: TRBJ1-1; D: -; size: -
DNA: TGCGCCAGCAGCTTTTCGGCAGGGAATAACTATGGCTACACCTTC; CDR3: CASSFSAGNNYGYTF; V: TRBV5-1; J: TRBJ1-2; D: -; size: -
DNA: TGTGCCATCAGTGAGCTGGTCCTGAAGAGTAGGAGCTCCTACAATGAGCAGTTCTTC; CDR3: CAISELVLKSRSSYNEQFF; V: TRBV10-3; J: TRBJ2-1; D: -; size: -